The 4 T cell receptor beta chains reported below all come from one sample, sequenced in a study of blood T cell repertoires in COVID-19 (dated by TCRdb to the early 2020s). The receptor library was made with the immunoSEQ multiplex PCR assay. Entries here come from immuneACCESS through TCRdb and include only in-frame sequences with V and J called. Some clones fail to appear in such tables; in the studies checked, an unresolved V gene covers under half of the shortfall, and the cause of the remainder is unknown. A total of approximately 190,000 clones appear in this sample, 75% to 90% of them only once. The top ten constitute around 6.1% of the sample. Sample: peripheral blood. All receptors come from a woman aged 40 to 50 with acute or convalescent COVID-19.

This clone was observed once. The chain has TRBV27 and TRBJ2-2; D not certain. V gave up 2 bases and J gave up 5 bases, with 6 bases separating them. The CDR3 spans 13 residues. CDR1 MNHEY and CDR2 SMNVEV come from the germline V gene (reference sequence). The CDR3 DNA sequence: TGTGCCAGCAGTTTAGCCGAGACCGGGGAGCTGTTTTTT. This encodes CASSLAETGELFF.

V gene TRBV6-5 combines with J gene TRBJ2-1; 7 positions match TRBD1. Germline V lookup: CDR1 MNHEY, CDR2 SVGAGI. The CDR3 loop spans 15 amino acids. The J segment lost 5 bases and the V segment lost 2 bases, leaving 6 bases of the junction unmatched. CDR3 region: CASSYRDSLNNEQFF. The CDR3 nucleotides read TGTGCCAGCAGTTACAGGGACAGCCTAAACAATGAGCAGTTCTTC.

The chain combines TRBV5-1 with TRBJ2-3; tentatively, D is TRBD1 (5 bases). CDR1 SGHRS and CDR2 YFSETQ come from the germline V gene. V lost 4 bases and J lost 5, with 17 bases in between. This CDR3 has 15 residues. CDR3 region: CASSGASGPGDTQYF. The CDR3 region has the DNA TGCGCCAGCAGCGGGGCCTCCGGCCCCGGAGATACGCAGTATTTT.

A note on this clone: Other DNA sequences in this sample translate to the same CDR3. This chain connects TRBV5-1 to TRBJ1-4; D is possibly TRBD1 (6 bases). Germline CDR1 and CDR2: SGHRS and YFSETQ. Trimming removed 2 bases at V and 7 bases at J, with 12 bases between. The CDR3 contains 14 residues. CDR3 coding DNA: TGCGCCAGCAGCTTAGCAGGGGAGCGTGAAAAACTGTTTTTT. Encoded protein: CASSLAGEREKLFF.